A selection of T cell receptor beta chains follows, all from one sample in a study of T cell responses to AZD1222 COVID-19 vaccine. Here immunoSEQ multiplex PCR was the method, and the copy in TCRdb shows in-frame clones only, minus some. This table has about 140,000 clones, 85% to 90% appearing once. This specimen was peripheral blood, taken on day 0 of AZD1222 vaccination. Receptors originate from an adult in good health. The CDR3 runs from the conserved cysteine through the conserved F or W. A D gene is named only where the DNA matches it firmly. Expanded clones are given a class, and other clones once, few, many or no size at all.

CDR3 DNA | CDR3 protein | J gene | CDR3 length | D gene | V gene | clone size
TGTGCCAGCAGTAGAACCGGGACCAACAATCAGCCCCAGCATTTT | CASSRTGTNNQPQHF | TRBJ1-5 | 15 | NA | TRBV6-5 | NA
TGTGCCAGCAGTCCGGGACTTCGCACTGAAGCTTTCTTT | CASSPGLRTEAFF | TRBJ1-1 | 13 | NA | TRBV6-2/TRBV6-3 | NA
TGTGCCAGCAGTTACGGAACCCAGGGAGACCCTAACTATGGCTACACCTTC | CASSYGTQGDPNYGYTF | TRBJ1-2 | 17 | NA | TRBV6-2/TRBV6-3 | NA
TGTGCCAGCAGTTTATCCCCCCCGTTAGTCGTGAGGTCCTACAATGAGCAGTTCTTC | CASSLSPPLVVRSYNEQFF | TRBJ2-1 | 19 | NA | TRBV28 | NA
TGTGCCTGGCGCTACTGGGGGGCGGGAGTTGCTGAAGCTTTCTTT | CAWRYWGAGVAEAFF | TRBJ1-1 | 15 | NA | TRBV30 | NA
TGTGCCATCACCCAGGACAGGGTCTATGGCTACACCTTC | CAITQDRVYGYTF | TRBJ1-2 | 13 | TRBD1 | TRBV10-3 | NA
TGTGCCAGCAAACAAGCCCCGAACACTGAAGCTTTCTTT | CASKQAPNTEAFF | TRBJ1-1 | 13 | NA | TRBV6-4 | NA
TGTGCCAGCAGTTTAACCACAACCCCTGGCTACACCTTC | CASSLTTTPGYTF | TRBJ1-2 | 13 | NA | TRBV28 | NA
TGTGCCAGTAGTACGGGACAGGGACCTAACTATGGCTACACCTTC | CASSTGQGPNYGYTF | TRBJ1-2 | 15 | TRBD1 | TRBV19 | NA
TGTGCCAGCAGCTTGGGGTCGTATAGGGACGGCTACACCTTC | CASSLGSYRDGYTF | TRBJ1-2 | 14 | NA | TRBV5-4 | NA
TGTGCCAGCAGCTTAAGCCGGGCAGGACAGCCCCAGCATTTT | CASSLSRAGQPQHF | TRBJ1-5 | 14 | NA | TRBV7-2 | NA
TGTGCCAGCAGTTATTCGGGGGAAGGGGCTGAAGCTTTCTTT | CASSYSGEGAEAFF | TRBJ1-1 | 14 | NA | TRBV6-2/TRBV6-3 | NA
TGCGCCAGCAGCTCCACTTACGGGGGGCGCAGTGGCTATGGCTACACCTTC | CASSSTYGGRSGYGYTF | TRBJ1-2 | 17 | NA | TRBV5-1 | NA
TGTGCCACCAGCAGAGAGGGACTAGCGGGCACAGATACGCAGTATTTT | CATSREGLAGTDTQYF | TRBJ2-3 | 16 | TRBD2 | TRBV15 | once
TGTGCCAGCAGCGTAGCGACAGGGGGCGATGGTGGCTACACCTTC | CASSVATGGDGGYTF | TRBJ1-2 | 15 | TRBD1 | TRBV9 | once
TGTGCCAGCAGCTTTTCCGGTCTTACCCAGTACTTC | CASSFSGLTQYF | TRBJ2-5 | 12 | NA | TRBV11-1 | few
TGTGCCAGCAGTTCCTTCGGGACAGCGTTTGAAAAACTGTTTTTT | CASSSFGTAFEKLFF | TRBJ1-4 | 15 | TRBD1 | TRBV27 | NA
TGTGCTAGTGCCCTTATCAGGACAGGGTATATTGGCACTGAAGCTTTCTTT | CASALIRTGYIGTEAFF | TRBJ1-1 | 17 | TRBD1 | TRBV12-5 | NA
TGCGCCAGCAGCCAAGGATTTACCGCTGGCTACGAAAAACTGTTTTTT | CASSQGFTAGYEKLFF | TRBJ1-4 | 16 | NA | TRBV4-1 | NA
TGTGCCAGCAGCGTAGATCGACGGCAGCAAGAGACCCAGTACTTC | CASSVDRRQQETQYF | TRBJ2-5 | 15 | NA | TRBV9 | NA
TGTGCCAGCAGCTTAGAGTTCAGGAGGGAAGCTTTCTTT | CASSLEFRREAFF | TRBJ1-1 | 13 | NA | TRBV7-2 | NA
TGTGCCAGCAGGGGACTTATCTCTGGAAACACCATATATTTT | CASRGLISGNTIYF | TRBJ1-3 | 14 | NA | TRBV27 | NA
TGTGCCAGCACGACAGGGGGCGAGTATGGCTACACCTTC | CASTTGGEYGYTF | TRBJ1-2 | 13 | TRBD1 | TRBV6-6 | once
TGTGCCAGCAGCTGGGGTGGGTTAAATGAAAAACTGTTTTTT | CASSWGGLNEKLFF | TRBJ1-4 | 14 | NA | TRBV5-6 | NA
TGTGCCAGCAGTGGCGGGCCGCACACTGAAGCTTTCTTT | CASSGGPHTEAFF | TRBJ1-1 | 13 | NA | TRBV27 | NA
TGTGCCAGTACAGGGGCTACCTACGAGCAGTACTTC | CASTGATYEQYF | TRBJ2-7 | 12 | TRBD1 | TRBV7-9 | NA
TGTGCCAGCAGCTTAGCGGGGGGCTCCTACGAGCAGTACTTC | CASSLAGGSYEQYF | TRBJ2-7 | 14 | TRBD2 | TRBV11-2 | NA
TGTGCCAGCAGCGGGGACATCTATGGCTACACCTTC | CASSGDIYGYTF | TRBJ1-2 | 12 | NA | TRBV7-2 | NA
TGTGCCAGCAGCTTAGGCAGGGTCTCCACTAATGAAAAACTGTTTTTT | CASSLGRVSTNEKLFF | TRBJ1-4 | 16 | NA | TRBV7-9 | NA
TGTGCCAGCAGTCCTCACCATGCAAAAGAGACCCAGTACTTC | CASSPHHAKETQYF | TRBJ2-5 | 14 | NA | TRBV27 | NA
TGTGCCAGCAGCCGTCTCAGCGGGAGGGGGATTTACGAGCAGTACTTC | CASSRLSGRGIYEQYF | TRBJ2-7 | 16 | TRBD2 | TRBV11-2 | NA
TGTGCCAGCAGTTTGAATTGGGGACAGGGCCTTCCTAATCAGCCCCAGCATTTT | CASSLNWGQGLPNQPQHF | TRBJ1-5 | 18 | TRBD1 | TRBV28 | NA
TGTGCCAGCAGTGAGGGGTTTTTCATGAACACTGAAGCTTTCTTT | CASSEGFFMNTEAFF | TRBJ1-1 | 15 | NA | TRBV6-1 | NA
TGTGCCAGCAGTCCAGGGGACACTGAAGCTTTCTTT | CASSPGDTEAFF | TRBJ1-1 | 12 | NA | TRBV6-6 | NA
TGCAGCGTTGAGGGGTTGAGGACAGATACGCAGTATTTT | CSVEGLRTDTQYF | TRBJ2-3 | 13 | NA | TRBV29-1 | NA
TGTGCCAGTAGTCCTGGACAGGGGGCTGGTGGCTACACCTTC | CASSPGQGAGGYTF | TRBJ1-2 | 14 | TRBD1 | TRBV19 | NA
TGTGCCAGCACCCTGGGGGGAGGAAAATACGAGCAGTACTTC | CASTLGGGKYEQYF | TRBJ2-7 | 14 | NA | TRBV6-6 | NA
TGTGCCAGCAGCTTTTCGGGACTAGCGGGAGGTGCAGATACGCAGTATTTT | CASSFSGLAGGADTQYF | TRBJ2-3 | 17 | TRBD2 | TRBV7-7 | NA
TGCGCCAGCAGCACCGGGACAAAGAACACCGGGGAGCTGTTTTTT | CASSTGTKNTGELFF | TRBJ2-2 | 15 | NA | TRBV4-1 | NA
TGTGCCACCAGTGACCCTGACAGGGCCGAGGGTAACAATGAGCAGTTCTTC | CATSDPDRAEGNNEQFF | TRBJ2-1 | 17 | TRBD1 | TRBV24-1 | once
TGTGCCAGCAGCCCCCGACCGATCTCCTACGAGCAGTACTTC | CASSPRPISYEQYF | TRBJ2-7 | 14 | NA | TRBV9 | NA
TGTGCCAGCACCCCCTGGAAAGGAAGGGGCCAAGAGACCCAGTACTTC | CASTPWKGRGQETQYF | TRBJ2-5 | 16 | NA | TRBV28 | NA